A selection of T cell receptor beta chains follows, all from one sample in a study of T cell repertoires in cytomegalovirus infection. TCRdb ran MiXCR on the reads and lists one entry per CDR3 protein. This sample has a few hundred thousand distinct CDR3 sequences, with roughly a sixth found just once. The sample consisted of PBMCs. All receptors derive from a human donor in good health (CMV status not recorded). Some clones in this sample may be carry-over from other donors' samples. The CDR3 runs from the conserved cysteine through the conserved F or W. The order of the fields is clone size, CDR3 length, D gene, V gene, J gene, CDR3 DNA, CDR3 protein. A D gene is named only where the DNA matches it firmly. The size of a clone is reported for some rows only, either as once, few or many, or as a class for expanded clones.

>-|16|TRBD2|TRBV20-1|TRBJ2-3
TGCAGTGCTAGCGGGACTAGCGGGGGAAGGGCAGATACGCAGTATTTT
CSASGTSGGRADTQYF
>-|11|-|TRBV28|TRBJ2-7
TGTGCCAGCAGTTTAAATGAGGAGCAGTACTTC
CASSLNEEQYF
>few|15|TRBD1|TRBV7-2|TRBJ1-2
TGTGCCAGCAGCTTGGTGGCAGGGGGTTCTCGTGGCTACACCTTC
CASSLVAGGSRGYTF
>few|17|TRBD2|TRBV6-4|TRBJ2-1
TGTGCCAGCAGTGTGAGTAGCGGGGGCCTAGGGAGGAATGAGCAGTTCTTC
CASSVSSGGLGRNEQFF
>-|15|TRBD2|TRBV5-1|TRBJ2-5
TGCGCCAGCAGCGACCCACTTAGCGGGTTAGAGACCCAGTACTTC
CASSDPLSGLETQYF
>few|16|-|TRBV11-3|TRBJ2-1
TGTGCCAGCAGCCCTCGGGCGGGGAGAGGCTACAATGAGCAGTTCTTC
CASSPRAGRGYNEQFF
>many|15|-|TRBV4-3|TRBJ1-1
TGCGCCAGCAGCCAAGATCCGGTCGGGGGGAGGAAAGCTTTCTTT
CASSQDPVGGRKAFF
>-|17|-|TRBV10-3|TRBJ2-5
TGTGCCATCAGTGACCCCTACCGATCGGCCACCCAAGAGACCCAGTACTTC
CAISDPYRSATQETQYF
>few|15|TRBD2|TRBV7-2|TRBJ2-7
TGTGCCAGCAGCTTAGTGACTAGCGGGGGCTACGAGCAGTACTTC
CASSLVTSGGYEQYF
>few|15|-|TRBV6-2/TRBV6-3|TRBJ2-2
TGTGCCAGCAGGCCATCGGGACTCGGGGCCGGGGAGCTGTTTTTT
CASRPSGLGAGELFF
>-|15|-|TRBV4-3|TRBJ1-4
TGCGCCAGCAGCCTAGCCTGGGGAGATAATGAAAAACTGTTTTTT
CASSLAWGDNEKLFF
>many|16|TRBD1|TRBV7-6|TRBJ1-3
TGTGCCAGCAGCTTAGACGGGACAGGCTCTGGAAACACCATATATTTT
CASSLDGTGSGNTIYF
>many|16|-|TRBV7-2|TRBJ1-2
TGTGCCAGCAGCTCCTGGCGGTCGGGGGCATTCATTGGCTACACCTTC
CASSSWRSGAFIGYTF
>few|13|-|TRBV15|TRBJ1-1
TGTGCCACCAGAGGGGAGTTAAACACTGAAGCTTTCTTT
CATRGELNTEAFF
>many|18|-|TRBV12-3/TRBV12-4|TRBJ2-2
TGTGCCAGCAGTTCCCTTCTCGCTCGGGGACCCAACACCGGGGAGCTGTTTTTT
CASSSLLARGPNTGELFF
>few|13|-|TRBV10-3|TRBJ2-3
TGTGCCATCAGTGAAACTTTCACAGATACGCAGTATTTT
CAISETFTDTQYF
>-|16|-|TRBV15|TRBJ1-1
TGTGCCACCAGCAGAGATCGCAGTACGATGAACACTGAAGCTTTCTTT
CATSRDRSTMNTEAFF
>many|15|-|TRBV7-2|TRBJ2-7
TGTGCCAGCAGCTCCACCGACGGACTCGCTTACGAGCAGTACTTC
CASSSTDGLAYEQYF
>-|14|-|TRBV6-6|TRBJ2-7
TGTGCCAGCAGGATGTCGGGGGGCGCGGACGAGCAGTACTTC
CASRMSGGADEQYF
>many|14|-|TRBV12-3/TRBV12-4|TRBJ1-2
TGTGCCAGCAGTTTAGTACTTACTAACTATGGCTACACCTTC
CASSLVLTNYGYTF
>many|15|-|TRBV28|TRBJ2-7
TGTGCCAGCAGTCCCCGGACAGTTAGCTCCTACGAGCAGTACTTC
CASSPRTVSSYEQYF
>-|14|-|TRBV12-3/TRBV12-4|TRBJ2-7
TGTGCCAGCAGTTTTGATGGAAACTCCTACGAGCAGTACTTC
CASSFDGNSYEQYF
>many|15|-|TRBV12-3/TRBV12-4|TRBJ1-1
TGTGCCAGCAGTTTAGGTGCGCAGGGAAGGACTGAAGCTTTCTTT
CASSLGAQGRTEAFF
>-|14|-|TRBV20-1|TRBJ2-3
TGCAGTGCTAGAGATCTCAGGGCTGCAGATACGCAGTATTTT
CSARDLRAADTQYF
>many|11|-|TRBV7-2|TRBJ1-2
TGTGCCAGCCGGAGGAACTATGGCTACACCTTC
CASRRNYGYTF